The next 32 T cell receptor beta chains were all read from a single sample in a study of metastatic and nonmetastatic thyroid tumors. TCRdb reanalyzed the PCR reads via MiXCR. The profile covers some 18,000 clones, with about 35% appearing a single time and about 26% taken by the ten largest. All patients reached thyroid surgery having received no treatment beforehand. What was sequenced was tumor tissue. The receptor set was obtained from a female donor with papillary thyroid cancer or a benign thyroid nodule (not recorded which). Some clones in this sample may be carry-over from other donors' samples.

There are a few counts of this clone. The V gene is TRBV6-5, the J gene TRBJ1-3, with D possibly being TRBD1 (5 bases). The V and J ends lost 1 base and 4 bases respectively, with 11 bases between them. This CDR3 spans 15 amino acids. The germline CDR1 and CDR2 sequences are MNHEY and SVGAGI. Here the CDR3 DNA reads TGTGCCAGCAGTTACTGGGGGAACTCCGGAAACACCATATATTTT. The encoded protein is CASSYWGNSGNTIYF.

This clone was seen a few times. The rearrangement links TRBV10-3 to TRBJ2-7, with D possibly being TRBD2 (6 bases). CDR1 is ENHRY and CDR2 is SYGVKD in the germline V gene. The CDR3 contains 15 residues. Trimming removed 5 bases from V and 0 bases from J, with 14 bases in between. The chain's CDR3 is CAISLRDGSSYEQYF. CDR3 nucleotides: TGTGCCATCAGTCTCCGGGACGGGAGCTCCTACGAGCAGTACTTC.

The V and J genes are TRBV5-1 and TRBJ1-6; the D gene is possibly TRBD1 (6 bases). V dropped 0 bases and J dropped 7 bases, with 8 bases sitting between them. The CDR3 runs to 14 residues. Germline V gene lookup returns CDR1 SGHRS and CDR2 YFSETQ. In DNA form, the CDR3 reads TGCGCCAGCAGCTTGGAGGGGGGCAATTCACCCCTCCACTTT. Protein product: CASSLEGGNSPLHF.

Only a few counts were recorded for this clone. The sample carries other DNA sequences with the same CDR3. The rearrangement uses TRBV6-1 and TRBJ1-6; TRBD1 might be the D (5 bases). Germline V gene lookup returns CDR1 MNHNS and CDR2 SASEGT. The CDR3 contains 14 residues. V was pared by 4 bases and J by 4 bases, with 8 bases between. The CDR3 reads CASSAGPYNSPLHF. For the CDR3, the DNA is TGTGCCAGCAGTGCGGGACCTTATAATTCACCCCTCCACTTT.

Only a few counts were recorded for this clone. The rearrangement joins TRBV6-2 or TRBV6-3 to TRBJ1-2; 9 positions agree with TRBD1. Germline CDR1 reads MNHEY; CDR2 reads SVGEGT. V trimming: 8 bases; J trimming: 2 bases; junction bases outside the gene matches: 9. CDR3 size: 15 residues. In DNA form, the CDR3 reads TGTGCCAGCGGCGGGGGACAGGGCTGGAACTATGGCTACACCTTC. It encodes CASGGGQGWNYGYTF.

This clone has a single count. The chain links TRBV7-9 to TRBJ1-2; D gene unclear. The length of the CDR3 is 13 residues. The ends were cut back, 3 bases at V and 2 bases at J, with 7 bases in the middle. Germline V gives CDR1 SEHNR, CDR2 FQNEAQ (reference sequence). The DNA for the CDR3 is TGTGCCAGCAGCTTCGGCGCGAACTATGGCTACACCTTC. This codes for CASSFGANYGYTF.

This sequence joins TRBV5-1 and TRBJ1-2, with TRBD1 as a possible D gene (6 bases). The CDR3 runs to 13 residues. Germline V lookup: CDR1 SGHRS, CDR2 YFSETQ. V lost 1 base, J lost 8 bases, and 12 bases lay in between. The CDR3 loop is CASSLMEGEGYTF. The CDR3 DNA is TGCGCCAGCAGCTTGATGGAGGGGGAGGGCTACACCTTC.

This clone was counted only a few times. V usage is TRBV6-1 and J usage is TRBJ1-2; possibly TRBD1 for D (5 bases). V lost 6 bases and J 4 bases, leaving 9 bases between the germline ends. Germline values: CDR1 MNHNS, CDR2 SASEGT. The CDR3 spans 12 residues. Here the CDR3 reads CASSGGTYGYTF. CDR3 bases: TGTGCCAGCAGCGGGGGTACCTATGGCTACACCTTC.

The J gene is TRBJ2-3, the V gene TRBV7-2, with a possible D match to TRBD2 (6 bases). The germline V and J ends were trimmed by 0 bases and 1 base, with 14 bases remaining between them. This CDR3 has 17 residues. Germline CDR1 and CDR2: SGHTA and FQGNSA. The CDR3 DNA sequence: TGTGCCAGCAGCTTAGCTCCCCCCGGGGGAGGCACAGATACGCAGTATTTT. It yields the protein CASSLAPPGGGTDTQYF. Using reference TRBV7-2 and TRBJ2-3 for the parts outside the CDR3, the full variable domain is GAGVSQSPSNKVTEKGKDVELRCDPISGHTALYWYRQSLGQGLEFLIYFQGNSAPDKSGLPSDRFSAERTGGSVSTLTIQRTQQEDSAVYLCASSLAPPGGGTDTQYFGPGTRLTVL.

V is TRBV5-1 and J is TRBJ1-1; 9 nucleotides line up with TRBD1. V shed 3 bases and J 1 base; nucleotides not matched to a gene: 1. This CDR3 has 14 amino acids. CDR1 and CDR2 (germline): SGHRS, YFSETQ. CDR3 nucleotides: TGCGCCAGCAGCTGGGGACAGGGGAACACTGAAGCTTTCTTT. Protein sequence: CASSWGQGNTEAFF.

This chain joins TRBV4-3 and TRBJ1-4; no firm D call. The CDR3 has 14 residues. Germline V lookup: CDR1 LGHNA, CDR2 YSLEER. Trimming stripped 0 bases from V and 2 bases from J, with 4 bases between. CDR3 amino acids: CASSQETTNEKLFF. CDR3 DNA: TGCGCCAGCAGCCAAGAGACCACTAATGAAAAACTGTTTTTT.

The CDR3 sequence is CASSFGTGREQYF. The CDR3 DNA reads TGTGCCAGCAGTTTTGGGACGGGACGAGAGCAGTACTTC. The genes are TRBV27 and TRBJ2-7, with D tentatively TRBD1 or TRBD2 (5 bases each). CDR1 is MNHEY, CDR2 SMNVEV, per germline (reference sequence). This CDR3 region has 13 residues. The V gene lost 3 bases and the J gene lost 7 bases, with 13 bases spanning the gap.

V and J are TRBV28 and TRBJ1-2; D possibly corresponds to TRBD1 (5 bases). The CDR3 is 13 amino acids. Between the trimmed V and J ends, which lost 6 bases and 6 bases, there was a span of 14 bases. Germline V gene lookup returns CDR1 MDHEN and CDR2 SYDVKM. DNA for the CDR3: TGTGCCAGCAGAGCCGGGACGGGGAATGGCTACACCTTC. It is translated as CASRAGTGNGYTF.

The genes are TRBV7-6 and TRBJ1-5, with a tentative D call TRBD1 (6 bases). V shed 1 base and J shed 6 bases, with 10 bases lying between them. The CDR3 extends over 14 amino acids. CDR1 SGHVS and CDR2 FNYEAQ come from the germline V gene. The CDR3 reads CASSLGQGSQPQHF. CDR3 nucleotides: TGTGCCAGCAGCTTAGGGCAGGGGAGTCAGCCCCAGCATTTT.

As concerns this clone: A read error may be the cause here, since a much bigger clone is one base away. This chain links TRBV6-2 or TRBV6-3 with TRBJ2-3; 7 bases fit TRBD1. With V trimmed by 7 bases and J by 3 bases, 10 bases remained unmatched. CDR3 length equals 15 residues. In germline, CDR1 is MNHEY, CDR2 SVGEGT. This chain's CDR3 is CASILDRDGTDTQYF. CDR3 coding DNA: TGTGCCAGCATCCTCGACAGGGACGGGACAGATACGCAGTATTTT.

This clone has just a few counts. The chain has TRBV6-1 and TRBJ1-2; D might be TRBD1 (6 bases). V lost 7 bases to trimming and J lost 5 bases, with 17 bases between them. CDR1 and CDR2 from the germline V gene are MNHNS and SASEGT. The CDR3 has 14 amino acids. In DNA form, the CDR3 reads TGTGCCAGCACTGGGGACACCCAACCGTATGGCTACACCTTC. Translation gives CASTGDTQPYGYTF.

This clone appeared a single time. This chain links TRBV6-1 with TRBJ2-7, with TRBD2 matching over 7 bases. Trimming cost V 2 bases and J 0 bases; bases outside gene matches: 10. In germline, CDR1 is MNHNS, CDR2 SASEGT. The length of the CDR3 is 17 residues. CDR3 region: CASSELLAAPSSYEQYF. The CDR3 bases are TGTGCCAGCAGTGAACTTCTAGCGGCGCCAAGCTCCTACGAGCAGTACTTC.

The J gene is TRBJ2-7, the V gene TRBV6-1; the D gene is possibly TRBD1 (6 bases). From germline, CDR1 is MNHNS and CDR2 SASEGT. The CDR3 totals 14 residues. V gave up 6 bases and J gave up 7 bases, with 19 bases separating them. The CDR3 reads CASRRLQGMEEQYF. The CDR3 region has the DNA TGTGCCAGCAGACGATTACAGGGAATGGAAGAGCAGTACTTC.

This clone has more than one count but fewer than ten. This chain joins TRBV28 and TRBJ2-7; TRBD2 matches at 7 bases. V lost 5 bases to trimming and J lost 2 bases; unmatched junction nucleotides: 18. The length of the CDR3 is 18 residues. Germline assignment: CDR1 MDHEN and CDR2 SYDVKM. The CDR3 coding sequence is TGTGCCAGCAGTCCGAATCCCCGAAGACGGGGGGTGACCTACGAGCAGTACTTC. Encoded protein: CASSPNPRRRGVTYEQYF.

V is TRBV4-2 and J is TRBJ2-7; TRBD1 matches 8 bases. The trim removed 1 base at V and 3 bases at J, leaving 5 bases unmatched. The CDR3 runs 15 residues. Germline values: CDR1 LGHNA, CDR2 YNFKEQ. The CDR3 loop reads CASSQAVGQGYEQYF. The DNA for the CDR3 is TGTGCCAGCAGCCAAGCCGTTGGACAGGGCTACGAGCAGTACTTC.

The chain has TRBV4-1 and TRBJ2-3, with D perhaps TRBD1 (6 bases). The CDR3 consists of 16 residues. With 1 base removed from V and 3 bases from J, the gap between germline ends came to 14 bases. Germline loops: CDR1 MGHRA, CDR2 YSYEKL. The CDR3 sequence is CASSQVSGRGTDTQYF. CDR3 bases: TGCGCCAGCAGCCAAGTTTCGGGCAGGGGAACAGATACGCAGTATTTT.

This clone turned up a few times. J is TRBJ1-2 and V is TRBV6-1; D is ambiguous. Germline assignment: CDR1 MNHNS and CDR2 SASEGT. This CDR3 contains 15 residues. Trimming left V 5 bases short and J 5 bases short, with 18 bases between. CDR3 amino acids: CASSPQARIAYGYTF. In nucleotides, the CDR3 is TGTGCCAGCAGTCCCCAGGCCAGGATAGCATATGGCTACACCTTC.

The CDR3 DNA reads TGTGCCAGTAGTTTTGGACTAGCGGAACCCTACGAGCAGTACTTC. It encodes CASSFGLAEPYEQYF. The chain recombines TRBV19 with TRBJ2-7; 10 bases line up with TRBD2. The CDR3 covers 15 residues. With 5 bases clipped from V and 2 bases from J, the junction kept 6 bases outside the gene matches. Germline V lookup: CDR1 LNHDA, CDR2 SQIVND (reference sequence).

This clone showed up just a few times. The chain recombines TRBV28 with TRBJ1-2; D not certain. Trimming pared 3 bases from V and 3 bases from J, leaving 5 bases between. From germline, CDR1 is MDHEN and CDR2 SYDVKM. There are 12 residues in the CDR3. CDR3 bases: TGTGCCAGCAGTTTGAGAGACTATGGCTACACCTTC. This translates into CASSLRDYGYTF.

In regard to this clone: Relative to the germline gene, one junction end is altered; a read error may explain this. The chain combines TRBV6-1 with TRBJ2-5, with TRBD2 identical over 8 bases. CDR3 length: 12 amino acids. Germline CDR1 MNHNS, CDR2 SASEGT. The CDR3 region has the DNA TGTGTCAGCGGGAGACTCCTGGAGACCCAGTACTTC. This encodes CVSGRLLETQYF.

This clone was found a few times. J is TRBJ2-1 and V is TRBV27, with 12 bases aligning to TRBD2. The CDR3 has 14 amino acids. V gave up 6 bases and J gave up 6 bases; unmatched junction bases: 3. In germline, CDR1 is MNHEY, CDR2 SMNVEV (reference sequence). CDR3 sequence: CASRGLAGLNEQFF. CDR3 nucleotide sequence: TGTGCCAGCAGGGGACTAGCGGGCCTCAATGAGCAGTTCTTC.

The genes are TRBV20-1 and TRBJ1-5; 12 bases are shared with TRBD1. This CDR3 has 15 amino acids. The germline gives CDR1 DFQATT, CDR2 SNEGSKA (reference sequence). The ends lost 5 bases at V and 11 bases at J; junction bases unmatched: 13. CDR3 coding DNA: TGCAGTGCTCCCCGTCCGGGACAGGGGGCGCGGGCCCAGCATTTT. The encoded protein is CSAPRPGQGARAQHF.

The CDR3: CASSVGGKNQPQHF. CDR3 nucleotide sequence: TGTGCCAGCAGCGTAGGAGGGAAAAATCAGCCCCAGCATTTT. V is TRBV9 and J is TRBJ1-5, with D hard to call. Germline lookup yields CDR1 SGDLS and CDR2 YYNGEE. The length of the CDR3 is 14 residues. V was shortened by 0 bases and J by 4 bases, with 8 bases between the two germline ends.

The chain links TRBV20-1 to TRBJ2-7, with D possibly being TRBD2 (6 bases). Trimming took 4 bases from V and 3 from J, leaving 10 bases between them. Germline-derived CDR1 and CDR2 are DFQATT and SNEGSKA (reference sequence). The CDR3 has 12 amino acids. CDR3 DNA: TGCAGTGCTACCCGGACTAACTACGAGCAGTACTTC. As protein: CSATRTNYEQYF.

V is TRBV12-3 or TRBV12-4 and J is TRBJ1-6; perhaps TRBD1 as D (5 bases). V shed 5 bases and J shed 7 bases, with 6 bases lying between them. CDR3 length: 12 residues. The CDR3 sequence: CASSPGNSPLHF. DNA of the CDR3: TGTGCCAGCAGTCCAGGGAATTCACCCCTCCACTTT.

The chain links TRBV6-2 or TRBV6-3 to TRBJ2-5; TRBD1 or TRBD2 may be the D gene (6 bases each). CDR1 is MNHEY and CDR2 is SVGEGT in the germline V gene. V gave up 0 bases and J gave up 4 bases, with 12 bases separating them. The CDR3 covers 15 residues. The DNA of the CDR3 is TGTGCCAGCAGTTACTCGGGGGGCGGCGGAGAGACCCAGTACTTC. Its translation: CASSYSGGGGETQYF.

The chain carries TRBV30 and TRBJ1-3; D is undetermined. The CDR3 totals 13 residues. The V end lost 3 bases, the J end lost 4 bases, and 10 bases lay between the germline ends. Germline values: CDR1 GTSNPN, CDR2 SVGIG (reference sequence). The CDR3 sequence: CAWRFGGGNTIYF. CDR3 sequence (DNA): TGTGCCTGGAGGTTTGGCGGCGGAAACACCATATATTTT.